The entry below gives a single TCR beta chain sequence along with its context. Its antigen is not identified. The data belong to a study of shared clonotypes between healthy human individuals. Looking at the study overall: CD4 naive and memory got three plates each, CD8 naive two, CD8 memory one.

The method was immunoSEQ multiplex PCR; TCRdb's version includes in-frame clones alone and lacks a portion of them. Found here are approximately 100,000 clones, 68% of them singletons; the top ten hold roughly 23%. Study-level results: Clonotype sharing among donors likely depends on sequencing depth. Relative to their counterparts shared across all four donors, non-shared clonotypes exhibited diminished generation probabilities.

Combining CD45RO+ cells with CCR7-negative CD45RA+ TemRA cells gave CD8 memory. CDR1 is SQVTM, CDR2 ANQGSEA, per germline. Trimming removed 4 bases at V and 4 bases at J, with 11 bases between. This CDR3 region has 13 residues. The rearrangement joins TRBV29-1 to TRBJ2-1, with D possibly being TRBD1 (5 bases). The TCR sequence derives from a woman aged 30 to 39 in good health. Specimen: memory CD8+ T cells sorted from blood. This sample's subset: CD45RO+ cells pooled with CCR7-negative TemRA cells. The CDR3 spells CSVVGHDYNEQFF. CDR3 nucleotide sequence: TGCAGCGTTGTGGGGCACGATTACAATGAGCAGTTCTTC.